What follows is one TCR beta chain and its context. Its recognized antigen is unknown. Base qualities are not provided; no much larger clone lies one nucleotide away. This entry comes from a study of blood T cell repertoires in COVID-19 (dated by TCRdb to the early 2020s). For the wider study: The collaborator samples originated in the United States, Italy and Spain and spanned the acute and convalescent phases of COVID-19. The material from the prospective study consisted of cDNA or gDNA derived from T cells, B-cell-depleted T cells, or PBMCs. The dataset comprised deeply sampled blood TCRbeta repertoires from subjects exposed to, actively infected with, or recovered from COVID-19. The repertoires were released in a freely available public database intended as a resource for research on the immune response to SARS-CoV-2. Samples came from the ongoing ImmuneRACE study (first 160 participants) plus 1,254 subjects from 6 global collaborators. Nearly every sample came with metadata listing a de-identified subject ID, COVID-19 status, age in years and sex. Where available, HLA class I and class II types were obtained from metadata supplied by the sample provider rather than from assay-based typing.

Overall results and qualifications from the work: How much clinical and demographic metadata was included differed by source and by participant, and the metadata was provided uncurated.

The immunoSEQ Assay, a bias-controlled multiplex PCR, was used to amplify TCRbeta CDR3 regions from genomic DNA. The source study handled its data this way. Nucleated cell counts per sample were estimated from amplification of reference gene primers within the assay. To quantify the absolute abundance of each unique TCRbeta CDR3 rearrangement, sequence reads were collapsed and filtered. Productive Simpson clonality was computed per sample as the square root of Simpson's diversity index over productive rearrangements. The table was pulled from immuneACCESS by TCRdb, which kept in-frame rearrangements only. Such tables lose some clones; where checked, under half of the loss comes from unresolved V genes, and the rest has no known cause. That table gives V, J and clone size, and the DNA gave D and trimming. Recorded for this sample are 20,000 to 30,000 clones; 85% to 90% of them occurred a single time. The ten largest make up about 25% of the sample.

One collaborating source in Seattle enrolled patients during active infection and followed them longitudinally through the course of disease. Whole blood was collected in K2EDTA tubes by collaborating institutions according to the institutions' own protocols. For TCRbeta analysis, collaborator samples were shipped as frozen whole blood, as isolated PBMCs, or as DNA extracted from either sample type. Sequences were obtained from peripheral blood. This sequence was found in a man in his 70s with COVID-19, enrolled during active disease.

The CDR3 region reads CASSYQSGGIYGYTF. The sequenced DNA: TGTGCCAGCAGTTACCAATCAGGGGGCATCTATGGCTACACCTTC. Rearrangement joined TRBV6-5 to TRBJ1-2; 8 central nucleotides agree with TRBD1. From its cysteine to its phenylalanine, the CDR3 spans 15 amino acids. Just the 45-base CDR3 DNA is kept, in frame starting at base 1. Looking up the germline V gene yields CDR1 MNHEY and CDR2 SVGAGI. V has 2 bases trimmed and J has 4 bases trimmed; junction bases matching no gene number 6.